A selection of T cell receptor beta chains follows, all from one sample in a study of PD-L1 blockade in urothelial cancer. Assay: immunoSEQ multiplex PCR; the TCRdb copy retains only in-frame clones and omits some. The sample consists of 84,000 or so clones, roughly 84% of them appearing once. Sequencing used PBMCs, obtained around atezolizumab (anti-PD-L1) treatment. Receptor source: a man between 60 and 75 years old with urothelial cancer. Both conserved end residues are part of each CDR3. Fields, in order: V gene, CDR3 protein.

>TRBV30
CAWSVSGTTEAFF
>TRBV2
CASSSTVPNQPQHF
>TRBV7-2
CASSLLAGGLIQETQYF
>TRBV28
CASSWPAGGYEQYF
>TRBV28
CATGGEIYGYTF
>TRBV9
CASSVQAVHTEAFF
>TRBV5-1
CASSPGTSGLYEQYF
>TRBV6-5
CASSYVRDYDNEQFF
>TRBV9
CASSDGGDSYNEQFF
>TRBV30
CAWSGGKAGFADTQYF
>TRBV7-2
CASSYITGGQGRRNTIYF
>TRBV27
CASSFTPYPGGRETQYF
>TRBV28
CASSGHSGSYTF
>TRBV9
CASSDFGGLGLETQYF